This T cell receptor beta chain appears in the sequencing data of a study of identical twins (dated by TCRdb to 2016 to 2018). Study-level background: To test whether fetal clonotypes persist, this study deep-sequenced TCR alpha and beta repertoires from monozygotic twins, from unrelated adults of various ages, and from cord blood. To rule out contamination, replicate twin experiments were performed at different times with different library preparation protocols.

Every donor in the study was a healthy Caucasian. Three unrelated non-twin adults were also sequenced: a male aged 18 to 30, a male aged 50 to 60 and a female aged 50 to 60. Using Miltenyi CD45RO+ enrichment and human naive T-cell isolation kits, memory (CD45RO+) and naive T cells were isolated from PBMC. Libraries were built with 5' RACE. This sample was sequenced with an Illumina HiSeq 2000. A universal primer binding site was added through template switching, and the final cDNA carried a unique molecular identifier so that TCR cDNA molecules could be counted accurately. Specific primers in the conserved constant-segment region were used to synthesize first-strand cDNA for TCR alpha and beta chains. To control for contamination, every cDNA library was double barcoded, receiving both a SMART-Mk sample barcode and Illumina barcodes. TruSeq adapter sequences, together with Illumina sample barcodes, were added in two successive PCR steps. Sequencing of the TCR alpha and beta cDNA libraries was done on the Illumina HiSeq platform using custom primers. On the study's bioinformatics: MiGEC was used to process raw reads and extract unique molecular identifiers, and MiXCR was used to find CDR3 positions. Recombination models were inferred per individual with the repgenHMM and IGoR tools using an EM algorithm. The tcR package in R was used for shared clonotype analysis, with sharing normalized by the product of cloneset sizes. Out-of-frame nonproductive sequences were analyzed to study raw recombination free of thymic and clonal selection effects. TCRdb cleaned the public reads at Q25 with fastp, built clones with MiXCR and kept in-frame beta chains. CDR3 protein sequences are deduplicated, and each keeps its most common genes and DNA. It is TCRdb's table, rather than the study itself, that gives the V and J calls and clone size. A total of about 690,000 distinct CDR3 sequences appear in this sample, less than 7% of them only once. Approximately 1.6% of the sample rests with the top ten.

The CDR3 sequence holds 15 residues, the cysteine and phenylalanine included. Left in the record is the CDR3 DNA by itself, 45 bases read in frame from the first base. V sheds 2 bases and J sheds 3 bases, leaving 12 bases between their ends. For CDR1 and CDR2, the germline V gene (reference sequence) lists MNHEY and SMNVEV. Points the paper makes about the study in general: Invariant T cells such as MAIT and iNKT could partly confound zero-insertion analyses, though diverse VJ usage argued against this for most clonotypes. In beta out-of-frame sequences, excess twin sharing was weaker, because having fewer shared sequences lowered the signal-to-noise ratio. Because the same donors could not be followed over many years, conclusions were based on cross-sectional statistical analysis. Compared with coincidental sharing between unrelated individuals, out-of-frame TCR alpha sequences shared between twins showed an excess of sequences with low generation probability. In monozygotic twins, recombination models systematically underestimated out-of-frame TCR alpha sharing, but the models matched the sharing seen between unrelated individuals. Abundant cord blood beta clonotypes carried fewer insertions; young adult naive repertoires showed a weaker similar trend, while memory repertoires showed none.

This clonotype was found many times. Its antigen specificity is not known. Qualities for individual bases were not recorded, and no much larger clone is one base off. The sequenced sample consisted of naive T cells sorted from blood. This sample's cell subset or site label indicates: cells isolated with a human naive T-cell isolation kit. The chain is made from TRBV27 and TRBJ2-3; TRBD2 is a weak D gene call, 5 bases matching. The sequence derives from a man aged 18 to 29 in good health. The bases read TGTGCCAGCAGTTTAGAGGGAGTAGTTACAGATACGCAGTATTTT. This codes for CASSLEGVVTDTQYF.